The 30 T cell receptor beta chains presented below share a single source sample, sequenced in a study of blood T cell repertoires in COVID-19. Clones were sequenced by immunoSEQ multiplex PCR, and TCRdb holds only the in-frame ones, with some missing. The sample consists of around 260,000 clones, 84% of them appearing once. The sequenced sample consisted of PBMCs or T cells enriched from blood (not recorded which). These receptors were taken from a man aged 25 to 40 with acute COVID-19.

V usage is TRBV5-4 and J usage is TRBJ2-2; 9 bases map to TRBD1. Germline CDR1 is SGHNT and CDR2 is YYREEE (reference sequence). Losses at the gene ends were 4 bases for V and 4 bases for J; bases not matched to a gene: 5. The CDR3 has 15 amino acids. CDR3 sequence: CASSRGTGTTGELFF. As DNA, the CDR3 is TGTGCCAGCAGCCGGGGGACAGGGACCACCGGGGAGCTGTTTTTT. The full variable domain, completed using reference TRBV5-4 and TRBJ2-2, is ETGVTQSPTHLIKTRGQQVTLRCSSQSGHNTVSWYQQALGQGPQFIFQYYREEENGRGNFPPRFSGLQFPNYSSELNVNALELDDSALYLCASSRGTGTTGELFFGEGSRLTVL.

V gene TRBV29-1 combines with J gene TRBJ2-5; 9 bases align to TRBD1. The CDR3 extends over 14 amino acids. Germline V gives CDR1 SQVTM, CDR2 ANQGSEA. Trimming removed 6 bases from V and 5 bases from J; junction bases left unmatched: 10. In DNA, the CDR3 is TGCAGCGTCCTAGGGGGGGGACAGGGTGAGACCCAGTACTTC. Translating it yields CSVLGGGQGETQYF.

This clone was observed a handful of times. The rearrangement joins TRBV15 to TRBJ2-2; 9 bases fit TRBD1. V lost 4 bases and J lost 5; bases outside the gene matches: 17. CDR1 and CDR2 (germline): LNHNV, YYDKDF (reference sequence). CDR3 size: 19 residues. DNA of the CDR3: TGTGCCACCAGCACAGGACTGTCCGACAGGGGGTCGGGGACCGGGGAGCTGTTTTTT. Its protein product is CATSTGLSDRGSGTGELFF.

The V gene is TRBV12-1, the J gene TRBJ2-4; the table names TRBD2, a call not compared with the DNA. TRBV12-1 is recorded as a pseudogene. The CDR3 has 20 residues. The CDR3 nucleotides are TGTGCCAGCAGCTTGTGTGGGATAGGGTCAGAGGCGGGTACAAAAAACATTCAGTACTTC. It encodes CASSLCGIGSEAGTKNIQYF.

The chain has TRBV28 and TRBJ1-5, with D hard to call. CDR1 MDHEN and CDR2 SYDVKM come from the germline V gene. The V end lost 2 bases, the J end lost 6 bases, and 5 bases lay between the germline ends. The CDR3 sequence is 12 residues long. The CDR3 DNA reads TGTGCCAGCAGTTTAACCAGTCAGCCCCAGCATTTT. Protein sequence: CASSLTSQPQHF.

CDR3 loop: CASSITRTSGSFPDTQYF. The DNA of the CDR3 is TGTGCCAGTAGTATAACCCGAACTAGCGGGAGTTTCCCAGATACGCAGTATTTT. The chain carries TRBV19 and TRBJ2-3, with TRBD2 matching 11 bases. The CDR3 spans 18 residues. After removal of 2 bases from V and 4 bases from J, the junction contained 11 bases not matched to a gene. Germline V gene data show CDR1 as LNHDA and CDR2 as SQIVND (reference sequence).

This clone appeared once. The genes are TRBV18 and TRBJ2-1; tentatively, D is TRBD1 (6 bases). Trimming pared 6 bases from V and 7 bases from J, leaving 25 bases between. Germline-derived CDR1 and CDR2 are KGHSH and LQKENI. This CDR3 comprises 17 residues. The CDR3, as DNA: TGTGCCAGCTCTAGACCCCTATCCCGGGTCGGACAGAATGAGCAGTTCTTC. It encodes CASSRPLSRVGQNEQFF. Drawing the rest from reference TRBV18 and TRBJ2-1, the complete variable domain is NAGVMQNPRHLVRRRGQEARLRCSPMKGHSHVYWYRQLPEEGLKFMVYLQKENIIDESGMPKERFSAEFPKEGPSILRIQQVVRGDSAAYFCASSRPLSRVGQNEQFFGPGTRLTVL.

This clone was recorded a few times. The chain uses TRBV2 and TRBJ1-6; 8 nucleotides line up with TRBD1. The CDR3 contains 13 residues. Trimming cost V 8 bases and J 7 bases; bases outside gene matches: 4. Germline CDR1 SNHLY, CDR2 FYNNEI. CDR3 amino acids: CASGQGENSPLHF. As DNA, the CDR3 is TGTGCCAGCGGACAGGGCGAAAATTCACCCCTCCACTTT.

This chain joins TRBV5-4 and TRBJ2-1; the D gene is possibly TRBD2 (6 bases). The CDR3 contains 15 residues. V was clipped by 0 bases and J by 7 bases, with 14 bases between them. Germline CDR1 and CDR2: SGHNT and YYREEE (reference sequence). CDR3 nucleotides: TGTGCCAGCAGCTTGGCCGGGACTCCGGGGAATGAGCAGTTCTTC. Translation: CASSLAGTPGNEQFF. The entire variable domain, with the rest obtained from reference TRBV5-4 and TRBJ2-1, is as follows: ETGVTQSPTHLIKTRGQQVTLRCSSQSGHNTVSWYQQALGQGPQFIFQYYREEENGRGNFPPRFSGLQFPNYSSELNVNALELDDSALYLCASSLAGTPGNEQFFGPGTRLTVL.

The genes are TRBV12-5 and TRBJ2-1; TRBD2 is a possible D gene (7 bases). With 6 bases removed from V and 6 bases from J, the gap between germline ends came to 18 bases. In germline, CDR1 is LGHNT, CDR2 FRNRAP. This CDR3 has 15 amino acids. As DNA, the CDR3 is TGTGCTAGTGGCTTACGGGTCGGGGGGCCCAATGAGCAGTTCTTC. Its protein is CASGLRVGGPNEQFF.

The chain's CDR3 is CASSLGSGGFYEQYV. In DNA form, the CDR3 reads TGTGCCAGCAGCTTAGGCTCAGGGGGCTTCTACGAGCAGTACGTC. The rearrangement links TRBV11-2 to TRBJ2-7; the match to TRBD1 covers 8 bases. Losses at the gene ends were 1 base for V and 3 bases for J; bases not matched to a gene: 5. Germline assignment: CDR1 SGHAT and CDR2 FQNNGV. This CDR3 is 15 amino acids long.

The CDR3 DNA reads TGTGCCAGCTCACCCGCGGGAGCCGGCACAGATACGCAGTATTTT. This codes for CASSPAGAGTDTQYF. J is TRBJ2-3 and V is TRBV18; TRBD2 agrees at 7 bases. CDR3 size: 15 residues. The V and J ends lost 3 bases and 1 base, in that order; junction bases with no gene match: 4. In germline, CDR1 is KGHSH, CDR2 LQKENI.

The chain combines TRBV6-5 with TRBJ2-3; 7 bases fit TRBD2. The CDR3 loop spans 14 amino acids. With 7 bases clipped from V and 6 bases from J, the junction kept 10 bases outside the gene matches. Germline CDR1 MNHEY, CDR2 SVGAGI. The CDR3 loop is CASNPRGVTDTQYF. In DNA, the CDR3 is TGTGCCAGCAACCCTCGGGGGGTAACGGATACGCAGTATTTT.

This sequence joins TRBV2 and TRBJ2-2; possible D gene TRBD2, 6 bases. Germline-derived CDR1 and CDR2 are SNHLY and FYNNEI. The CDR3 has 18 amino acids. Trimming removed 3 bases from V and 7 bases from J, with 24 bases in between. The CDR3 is CASSDLAASLRTSGELFF. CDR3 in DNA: TGTGCCAGCAGTGATTTAGCGGCGTCCTTAAGAACAAGCGGGGAGCTGTTTTTT.

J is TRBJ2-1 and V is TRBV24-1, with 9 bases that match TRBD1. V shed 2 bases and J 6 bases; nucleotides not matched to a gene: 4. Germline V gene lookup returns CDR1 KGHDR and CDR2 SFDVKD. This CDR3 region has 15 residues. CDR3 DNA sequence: TGTGCCACCAGTGATTCTGGGACAGGGACCAATGAGCAGTTCTTC. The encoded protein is CATSDSGTGTNEQFF.

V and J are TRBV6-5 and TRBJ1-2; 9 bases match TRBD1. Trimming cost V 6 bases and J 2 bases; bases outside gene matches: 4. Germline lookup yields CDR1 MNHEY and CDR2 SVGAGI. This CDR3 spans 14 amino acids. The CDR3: CASRQGASNYGYTF. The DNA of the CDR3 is TGTGCCAGCAGACAGGGGGCGTCGAACTATGGCTACACCTTC.

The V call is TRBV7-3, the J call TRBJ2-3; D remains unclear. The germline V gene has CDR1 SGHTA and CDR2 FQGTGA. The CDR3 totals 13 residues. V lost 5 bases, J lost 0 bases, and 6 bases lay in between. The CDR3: CASSVISTDTQYF. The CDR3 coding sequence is TGTGCCAGCAGCGTTATAAGCACAGATACGCAGTATTTT.

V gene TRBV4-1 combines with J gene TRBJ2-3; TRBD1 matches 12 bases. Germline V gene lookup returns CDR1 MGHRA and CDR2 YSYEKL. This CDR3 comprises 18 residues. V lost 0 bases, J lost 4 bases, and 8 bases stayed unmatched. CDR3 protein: CASSQDPPGTGGADTQYF. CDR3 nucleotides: TGCGCCAGCAGCCAAGATCCCCCCGGGACAGGGGGCGCAGATACGCAGTATTTT.

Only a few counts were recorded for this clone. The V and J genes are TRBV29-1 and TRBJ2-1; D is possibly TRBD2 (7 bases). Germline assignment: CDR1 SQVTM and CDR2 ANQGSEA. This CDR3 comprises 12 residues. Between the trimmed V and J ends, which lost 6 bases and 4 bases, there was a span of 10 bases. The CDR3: CSVRGGYNEQFF. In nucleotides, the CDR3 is TGCAGCGTGAGGGGGGGTTACAATGAGCAGTTCTTC.

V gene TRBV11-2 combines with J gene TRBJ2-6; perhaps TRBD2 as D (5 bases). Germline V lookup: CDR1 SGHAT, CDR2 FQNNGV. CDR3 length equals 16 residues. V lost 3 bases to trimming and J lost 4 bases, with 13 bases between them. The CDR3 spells CASSLVWGAGANVLTF. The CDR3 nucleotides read TGTGCCAGCAGCTTGGTCTGGGGAGCAGGGGCCAACGTCCTGACTTTC.

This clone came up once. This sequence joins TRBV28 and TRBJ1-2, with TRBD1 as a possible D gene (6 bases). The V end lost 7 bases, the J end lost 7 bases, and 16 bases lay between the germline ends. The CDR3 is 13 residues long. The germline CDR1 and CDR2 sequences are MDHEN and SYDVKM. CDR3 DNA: TGTGCCAGCACCCCAGGGGCGCAGCTTGGCTACACCTTC. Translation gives CASTPGAQLGYTF.

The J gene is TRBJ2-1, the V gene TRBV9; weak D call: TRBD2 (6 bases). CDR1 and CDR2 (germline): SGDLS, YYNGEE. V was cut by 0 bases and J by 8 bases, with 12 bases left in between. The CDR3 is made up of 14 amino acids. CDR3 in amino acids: CASSVVAGWDEQFF. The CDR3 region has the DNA TGTGCCAGCAGCGTAGTGGCGGGATGGGATGAGCAGTTCTTC.

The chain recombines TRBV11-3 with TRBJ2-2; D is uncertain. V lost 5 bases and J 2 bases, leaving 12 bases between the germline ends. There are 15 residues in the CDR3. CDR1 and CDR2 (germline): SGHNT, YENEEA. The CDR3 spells CASSLYTANTGELFF. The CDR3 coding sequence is TGTGCCAGCAGCCTCTACACAGCCAACACCGGGGAGCTGTTTTTT. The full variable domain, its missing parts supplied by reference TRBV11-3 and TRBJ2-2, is EAGVVQSPRYKIIEKKQPVAFWCNPISGHNTLYWYLQNLGQGPELLIRYENEEAVDDSQLPKDRFSAERLKGVDSTLKIQPAELGDSAVYLCASSLYTANTGELFFGEGSRLTVL.

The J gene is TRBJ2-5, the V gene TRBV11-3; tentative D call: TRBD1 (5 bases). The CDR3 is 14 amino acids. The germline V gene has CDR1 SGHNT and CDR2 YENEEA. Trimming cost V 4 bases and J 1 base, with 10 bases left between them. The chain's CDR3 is CASSSDSSQETQYF. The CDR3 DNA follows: TGTGCCAGCAGCTCAGACAGTTCCCAAGAGACCCAGTACTTC. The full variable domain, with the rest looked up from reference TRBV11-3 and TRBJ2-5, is EAGVVQSPRYKIIEKKQPVAFWCNPISGHNTLYWYLQNLGQGPELLIRYENEEAVDDSQLPKDRFSAERLKGVDSTLKIQPAELGDSAVYLCASSSDSSQETQYFGPGTRLLVL.

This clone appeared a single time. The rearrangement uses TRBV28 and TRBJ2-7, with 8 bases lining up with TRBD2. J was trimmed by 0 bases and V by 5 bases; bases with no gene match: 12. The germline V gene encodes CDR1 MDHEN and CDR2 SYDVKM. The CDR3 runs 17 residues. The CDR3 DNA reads TGTGCCAGCAGTCCAACGCCTCGGGGGGGTAGCTCCTACGAGCAGTACGTC. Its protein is CASSPTPRGGSSYEQYV.

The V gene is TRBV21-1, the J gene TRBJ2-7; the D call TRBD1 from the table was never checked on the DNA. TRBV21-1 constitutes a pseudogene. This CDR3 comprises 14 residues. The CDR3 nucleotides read TGTGCCAGCAGCAAAAGGGGGGACAGTTACGAGCAGTACGTC. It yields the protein CASSKRGDSYEQYV.

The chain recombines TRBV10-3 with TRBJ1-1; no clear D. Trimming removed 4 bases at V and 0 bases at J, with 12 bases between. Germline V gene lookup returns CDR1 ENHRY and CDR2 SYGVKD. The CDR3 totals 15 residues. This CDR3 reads CAISGAEALNTEAFF. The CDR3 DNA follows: TGTGCCATCAGTGGAGCAGAGGCCCTGAACACTGAAGCTTTCTTT.

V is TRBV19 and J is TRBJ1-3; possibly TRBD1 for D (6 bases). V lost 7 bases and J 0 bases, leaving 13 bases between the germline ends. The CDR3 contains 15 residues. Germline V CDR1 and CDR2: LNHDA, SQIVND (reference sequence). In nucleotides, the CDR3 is TGTGCCAGTAACAGGAAGGGGGACTCTGGAAACACCATATATTTT. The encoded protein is CASNRKGDSGNTIYF.

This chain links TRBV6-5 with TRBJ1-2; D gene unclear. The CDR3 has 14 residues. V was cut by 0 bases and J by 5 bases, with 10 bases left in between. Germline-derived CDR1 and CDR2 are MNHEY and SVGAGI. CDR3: CASSYSIGGYGYTF. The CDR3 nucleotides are TGTGCCAGCAGTTACTCGATAGGCGGGTATGGCTACACCTTC.

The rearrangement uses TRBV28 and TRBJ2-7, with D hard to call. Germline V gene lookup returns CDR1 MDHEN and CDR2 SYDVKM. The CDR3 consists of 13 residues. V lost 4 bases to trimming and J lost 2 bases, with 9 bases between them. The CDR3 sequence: CASSSQAPYEQYV. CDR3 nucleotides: TGTGCCAGCAGTTCCCAGGCTCCCTACGAGCAGTACGTC.